The clone carrying this T cell receptor beta chain was counted many times. Antigen unknown. The data were taken from a study of T cells in Graves' hyperthyroidism and ophthalmopathy. Whole-study results and caveats: Onset of ophthalmopathy came a median 6.5 months after the model predicted it.

CDR1 and CDR2 (germline): SGHTA, FQGTGA. Trimming left V 1 base short and J 3 bases short, with 6 bases between. The CDR3 runs 13 residues. There were TCR beta CDR3 regions amplified from RNA transcripts. TCR CDR3 regions were first amplified by RT-PCR with HTBI primers. TCRdb re-called the multiplex PCR reads with MiXCR, one entry per CDR3 protein. This repertoire shows a few hundred thousand distinct CDR3 sequences, approximately 14% found once; its top ten account for roughly an eighth. From roughly 9.2 ml of fresh peripheral blood, PBMCs were isolated. The chain is built from TRBV7-3 and TRBJ1-1; no definite D call. This receptor was identified in a woman between 18 and 30 years old with Graves' hyperthyroidism. What was sequenced was blood. CDR3 sequence reads: CASSLRVDTEAFF. The CDR3 DNA follows: TGTGCCAGCAGCTTAAGGGTAGACACTGAAGCTTTCTTT.